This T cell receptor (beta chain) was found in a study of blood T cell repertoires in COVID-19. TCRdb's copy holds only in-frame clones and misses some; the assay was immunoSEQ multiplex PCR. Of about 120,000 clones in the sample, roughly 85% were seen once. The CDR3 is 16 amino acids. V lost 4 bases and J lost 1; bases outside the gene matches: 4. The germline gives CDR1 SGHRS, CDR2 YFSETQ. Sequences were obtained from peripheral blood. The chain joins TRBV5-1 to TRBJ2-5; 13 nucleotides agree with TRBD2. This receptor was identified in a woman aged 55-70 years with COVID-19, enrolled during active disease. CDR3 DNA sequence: TGCGCCAGCAGCATAGGACTAGCGGGGGCCCAAGAGACCCAGTACTTC. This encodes CASSIGLAGAQETQYF.